This T cell receptor beta chain was recovered during a study of cytomegalovirus exposure and HLA in healthy donors. Findings and caveats of the study: Reportedly, a later analysis found an Asian-associated ancestry cluster had fewer N-insertions than the roughly 670-donor mean. In an earlier analysis, about 87% or about 30%: the productive usage of most TCR beta V segments. Usually a TCR sequence was rare, but some public TCRs were found in many donors. Presence/absence analyses assumed roughly uniform sequencing depth across donors, which may not hold.

Comment on this clone: Antigen: not known.

A multiplex PCR was run with 60 Vbeta primers and 13 Jbeta primers. Measured with immunoSEQ multiplex PCR; TCRdb has only the in-frame clones, and not every one. This table has over 55,000 clones, around 87% appearing once. The CDR3 consists of 14 residues. Germline CDR1 SGHAT, CDR2 FQNNGV. Trimming took off 6 bases at V and 8 bases at J, with 19 bases between the two ends. V and J are TRBV11-2 and TRBJ1-2; no clear D. This clonotype was obtained from a man younger than 30 in good health and CMV-seronegative. Source material: PBMCs. CDR3 loop: CASRQGSSWTGYTF. For the CDR3, the DNA is TGTGCCAGCAGACAAGGGAGTTCTTGGACGGGCTACACCTTC.